A selection of T cell receptor beta chains follows, all from one sample in a study of vaccination and CD4 T cells after COVID-19. TCRdb fed the PCR reads into MiXCR, producing one record per CDR3 protein. This sample has about 7,600 distinct CDR3 sequences, with 35% to 40% found just once. Their recognized antigens are unknown. The material sequenced was CD4+ T cells from blood, cultured in vitro. These receptors were collected from a human donor in good health. Both conserved end residues are part of each CDR3. A D gene is named only where the DNA matches it firmly. Not all rows give a size; the values are once, few, many and, for expanded clones, a class.

. TRBJ2-7 . 14 TRBV2 CASSELINSYEQYF TGTGCCAGCAGTGAATTAATTAACTCCTACGAGCAGTACTTC
once TRBJ1-1 TRBD1 13 TRBV29-1 CSISDRGNSEAFF TGCAGCATCTCGGACAGGGGGAATTCTGAAGCTTTCTTT
few TRBJ2-3 . 16 TRBV7-9 CASSRGDTGGTDTQYF TGTGCCAGCAGCCGAGGGGACACCGGGGGCACAGATACGCAGTATTTT
. TRBJ1-4 . 14 TRBV20-1 CSARVTGSREKLFF TGCAGTGCTAGAGTTACAGGGTCGAGGGAAAAACTGTTTTTT
. TRBJ1-1 . 16 TRBV19 CASSGTPGLETTEAFF TGTGCCAGTAGTGGGACACCTGGTCTCGAGACCACTGAAGCTTTCTTT
few TRBJ2-4 . 17 TRBV6-2/TRBV6-3 CASSLSPRASQGVIQYF TGTGCCAGCAGTTTATCCCCCAGGGCTAGCCAAGGGGTCATTCAGTACTTC
. TRBJ1-2 . 11 TRBV28 CASSLTAGYTF TGTGCCAGCAGTTTAACTGCAGGCTACACCTTC
. TRBJ2-7 TRBD2 15 TRBV6-2/TRBV6-3 CASSLDLAGGYEQYF TGTGCCAGCAGTCTGGATCTAGCGGGGGGCTACGAGCAGTACTTC
. TRBJ1-1 . 14 TRBV10-1 CASSESVGLTEAFF TGCGCCAGCAGTGAGTCGGTAGGGCTCACTGAAGCTTTCTTT
. TRBJ2-7 . 13 TRBV28 CASWDPRVYEQYF TGTGCCAGCTGGGACCCACGAGTCTACGAGCAGTACTTC
few TRBJ2-3 . 15 TRBV15 CATSRETGSTDTQYF TGTGCCACCAGCAGAGAGACAGGTAGCACAGATACGCAGTATTTT
few TRBJ2-2 . 14 TRBV15 CATSREISTGELFF TGTGCCACCAGCAGAGAGATTTCCACCGGGGAGCTGTTTTTT
few TRBJ1-6 . 13 TRBV6-1 CASSPFADSPLHF TGTGCCAGCAGTCCCTTCGCAGATTCACCCCTCCACTTT
few TRBJ2-3 . 13 TRBV20-1 CSARASPGDTQYF TGCAGTGCTAGAGCCTCACCGGGAGATACGCAGTATTTT
. TRBJ2-3 . 17 TRBV14 CASSQDNRARGTDTQYF TGTGCCAGCAGCCAAGATAACAGGGCCAGGGGCACAGATACGCAGTATTTT
few TRBJ1-1 TRBD1 12 TRBV6-1 CASSRTGISAFF TGTGCCAGCAGCAGGACAGGTATCTCAGCTTTCTTT
. TRBJ1-5 TRBD1 15 TRBV6-1 CATKNSQGSNQPQHF TGTGCCACCAAAAACTCACAGGGGAGCAATCAGCCCCAGCATTTT
. TRBJ1-5 TRBD1 12 TRBV6-1 CASSPRGQPQHF TGTGCCAGCAGCCCCAGGGGGCAGCCCCAGCATTTT
. TRBJ1-2 . 15 TRBV6-5 CASSYSGVGNYGYTF TGTGCCAGCAGTTACTCAGGGGTCGGTAACTATGGCTACACCTTC
. TRBJ1-1 . 14 TRBV27 CASSFRGMNTEAFF TGTGCCAGCAGTTTTAGGGGGATGAACACTGAAGCTTTCTTT
. TRBJ1-2 . 13 TRBV4-1 CASSQGGYYGYTF TGCGCCAGCAGCCAAGGGGGTTACTATGGCTACACCTTC
. TRBJ1-2 . 12 TRBV28 CASSFDRSGYTF TGTGCCAGCAGTTTCGACAGGTCTGGCTACACCTTC